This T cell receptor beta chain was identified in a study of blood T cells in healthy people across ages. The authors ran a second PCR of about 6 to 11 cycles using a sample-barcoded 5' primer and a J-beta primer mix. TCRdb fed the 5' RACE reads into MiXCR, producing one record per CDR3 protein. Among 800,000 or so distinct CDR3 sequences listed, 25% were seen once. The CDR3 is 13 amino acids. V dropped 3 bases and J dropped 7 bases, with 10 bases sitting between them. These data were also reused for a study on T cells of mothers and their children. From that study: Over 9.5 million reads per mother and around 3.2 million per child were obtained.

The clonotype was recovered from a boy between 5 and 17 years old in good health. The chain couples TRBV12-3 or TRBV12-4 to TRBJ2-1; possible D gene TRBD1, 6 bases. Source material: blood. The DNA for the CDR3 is TGTGCCAGCAGTTTGTACAGGGTGAATGAGCAGTTCTTC. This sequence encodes CASSLYRVNEQFF.